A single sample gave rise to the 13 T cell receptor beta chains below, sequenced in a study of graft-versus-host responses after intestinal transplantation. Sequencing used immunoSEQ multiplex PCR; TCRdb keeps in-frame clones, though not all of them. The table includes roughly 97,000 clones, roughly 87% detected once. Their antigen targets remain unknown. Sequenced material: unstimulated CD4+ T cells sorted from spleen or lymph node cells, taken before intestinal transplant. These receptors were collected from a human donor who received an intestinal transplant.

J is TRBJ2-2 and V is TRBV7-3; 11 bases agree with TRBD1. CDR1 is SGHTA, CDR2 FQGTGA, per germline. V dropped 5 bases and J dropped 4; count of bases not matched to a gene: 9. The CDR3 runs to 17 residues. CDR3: CASSLTTGTGGTGELFF. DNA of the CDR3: TGTGCCAGCAGCCTGACTACCGGGACAGGGGGCACCGGGGAGCTGTTTTTT. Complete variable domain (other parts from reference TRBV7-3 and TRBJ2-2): GAGVSQTPSNKVTEKGKYVELRCDPISGHTALYWYRQSLGQGPEFLIYFQGTGAADDSGLPNDRFFAVRPEGSVSTLKIQRTERGDSAVYLCASSLTTGTGGTGELFFGEGSRLTVL.

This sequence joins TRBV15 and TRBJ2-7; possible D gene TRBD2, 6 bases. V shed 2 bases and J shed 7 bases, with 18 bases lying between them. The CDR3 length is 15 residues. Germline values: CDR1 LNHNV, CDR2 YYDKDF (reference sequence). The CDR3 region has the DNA TGTGCCACCAGCAGAAGGCGGGGAGTAACGAGGGAGCAGTACTTC. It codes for CATSRRRGVTREQYF. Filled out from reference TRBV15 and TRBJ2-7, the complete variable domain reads DAMVIQNPRYQVTQFGKPVTLSCSQTLNHNVMYWYQQKSSQAPKLLFHYYDKDFNNEADTPDNFQSRRPNTSFCFLDIRSPGLGDTAMYLCATSRRRGVTREQYFGPGTRLTVT.

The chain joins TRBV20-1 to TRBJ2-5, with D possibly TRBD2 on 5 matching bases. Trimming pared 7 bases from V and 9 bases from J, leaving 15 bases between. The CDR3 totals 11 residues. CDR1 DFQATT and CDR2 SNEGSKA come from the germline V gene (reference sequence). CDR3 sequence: CSVLDWRAQYF. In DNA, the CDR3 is TGCAGTGTACTCGACTGGCGGGCCCAGTACTTC.

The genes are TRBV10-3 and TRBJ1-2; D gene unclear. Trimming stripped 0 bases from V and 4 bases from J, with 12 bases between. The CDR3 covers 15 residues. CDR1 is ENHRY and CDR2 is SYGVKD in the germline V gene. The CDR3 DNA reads TGTGCCATCAGTGAGTCGAGGGAATCCGGCTATGGCTACACCTTC. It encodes CAISESRESGYGYTF.

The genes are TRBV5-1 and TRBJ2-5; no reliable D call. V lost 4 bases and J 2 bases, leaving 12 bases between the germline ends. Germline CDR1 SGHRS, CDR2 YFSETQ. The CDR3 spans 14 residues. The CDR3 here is CASSAGSIQETQYF. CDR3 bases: TGCGCCAGCAGCGCCGGGTCGATTCAAGAGACCCAGTACTTC.

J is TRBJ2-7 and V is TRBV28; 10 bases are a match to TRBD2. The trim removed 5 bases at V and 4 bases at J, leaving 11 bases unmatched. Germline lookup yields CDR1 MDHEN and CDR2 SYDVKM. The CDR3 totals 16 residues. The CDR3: CASSLPASGRGYEQYF. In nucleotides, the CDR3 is TGTGCCAGCAGTCTCCCGGCTAGCGGGAGAGGGTACGAGCAGTACTTC.

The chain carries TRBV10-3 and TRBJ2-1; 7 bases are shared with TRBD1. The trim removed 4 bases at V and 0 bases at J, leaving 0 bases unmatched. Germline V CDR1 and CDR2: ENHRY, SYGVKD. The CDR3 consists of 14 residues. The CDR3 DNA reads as TGTGCCATCAGTGGGGACAGCTCCTACAATGAGCAGTTCTTC. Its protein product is CAISGDSSYNEQFF.

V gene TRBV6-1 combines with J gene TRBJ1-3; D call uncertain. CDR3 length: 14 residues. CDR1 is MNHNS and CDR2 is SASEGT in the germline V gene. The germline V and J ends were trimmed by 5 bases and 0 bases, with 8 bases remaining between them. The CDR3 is CASSFENSGNTIYF. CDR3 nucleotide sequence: TGTGCCAGCAGTTTTGAGAACTCTGGAAACACCATATATTTT.

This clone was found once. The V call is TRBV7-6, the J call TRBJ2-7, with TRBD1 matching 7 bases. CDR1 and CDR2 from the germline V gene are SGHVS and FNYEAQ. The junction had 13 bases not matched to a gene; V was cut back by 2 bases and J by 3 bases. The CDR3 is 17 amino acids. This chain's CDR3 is CASSLYPRGQDNYEQYF. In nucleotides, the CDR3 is TGTGCCAGCAGCTTATACCCTCGTGGACAGGATAACTACGAGCAGTACTTC.

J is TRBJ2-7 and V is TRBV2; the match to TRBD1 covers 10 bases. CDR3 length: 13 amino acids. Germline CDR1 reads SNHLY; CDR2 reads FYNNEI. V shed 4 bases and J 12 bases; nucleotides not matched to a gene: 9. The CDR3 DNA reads TGTGCCAGCAGTGGGACGGGACAGGGGTCCCGGTACTTC. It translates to CASSGTGQGSRYF.

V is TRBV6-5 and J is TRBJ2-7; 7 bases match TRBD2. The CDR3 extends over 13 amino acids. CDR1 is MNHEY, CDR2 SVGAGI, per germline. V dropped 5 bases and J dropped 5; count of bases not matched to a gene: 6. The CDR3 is CASSPPRGDEQYF. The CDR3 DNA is TGTGCCAGCAGTCCTCCTCGGGGGGACGAGCAGTACTTC.

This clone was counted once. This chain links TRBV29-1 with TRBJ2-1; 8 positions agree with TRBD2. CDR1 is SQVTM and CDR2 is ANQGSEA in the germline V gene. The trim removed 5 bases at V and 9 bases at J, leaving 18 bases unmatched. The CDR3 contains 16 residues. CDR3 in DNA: TGCAGCGTTCAAAAGGGACTAGGCCCTTTTTGGGGTGAGCAGTTCTTC. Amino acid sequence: CSVQKGLGPFWGEQFF.

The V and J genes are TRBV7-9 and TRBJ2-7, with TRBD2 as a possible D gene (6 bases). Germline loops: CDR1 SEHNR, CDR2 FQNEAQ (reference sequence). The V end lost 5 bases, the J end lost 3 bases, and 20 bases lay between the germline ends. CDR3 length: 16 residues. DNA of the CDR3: TGTGCCAGCAGCCCGGGAGATGGGCGGGATATCTACGAGCAGTACTTC. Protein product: CASSPGDGRDIYEQYF.